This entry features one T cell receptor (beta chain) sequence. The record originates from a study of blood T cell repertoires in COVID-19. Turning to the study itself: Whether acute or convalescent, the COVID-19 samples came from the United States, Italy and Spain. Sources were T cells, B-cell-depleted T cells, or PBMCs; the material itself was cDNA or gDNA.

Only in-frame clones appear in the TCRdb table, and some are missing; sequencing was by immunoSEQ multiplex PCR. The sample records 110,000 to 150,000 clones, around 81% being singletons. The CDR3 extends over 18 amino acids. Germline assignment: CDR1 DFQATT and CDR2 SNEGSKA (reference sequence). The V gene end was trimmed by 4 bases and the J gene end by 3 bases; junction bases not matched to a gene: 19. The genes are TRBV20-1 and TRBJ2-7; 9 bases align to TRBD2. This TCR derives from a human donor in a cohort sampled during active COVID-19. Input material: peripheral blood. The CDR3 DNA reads TGCAGTGCTAATGACCCCCGTGGGTTAGCGGGAGCCTTCTACGAGCAGTACTTC. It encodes CSANDPRGLAGAFYEQYF.